These T cell receptor beta chains were read from a single sample in a study of blood T cells in healthy people across ages. From the 5' RACE reads, TCRdb called clonotypes with MiXCR, one entry per CDR3 protein. The sample holds 650,000 to 700,000 distinct CDR3 sequences, 32% seen once. Sequenced input: blood. The source of these receptors is a woman aged 80 or over in good health. Both conserved end residues are part of each CDR3. A D gene is named only where the DNA matches it firmly. Part of the rows lack a size; the others show once, few, many or a class for expanded clones.

j_gene: TRBJ2-1
abundance: NA
d_gene: TRBD1
v_gene: TRBV20-1
CDR3aa: CSATQGSSYNEQFF
CDR3nt: TGCAGTGCTACACAGGGGAGCTCCTACAATGAGCAGTTCTTC

j_gene: TRBJ1-1
abundance: few
d_gene: TRBD1
v_gene: TRBV28
CDR3aa: CASSRDSEGNTEAFF
CDR3nt: TGTGCCAGCAGTCGGGACAGCGAGGGGAACACTGAAGCTTTCTTT

j_gene: TRBJ2-5
abundance: NA
d_gene: NA
v_gene: TRBV30
CDR3aa: CAWSTTGQLEGYF
CDR3nt: TGTGCCTGGAGTACAACAGGACAACTCGAGGGGTACTTC

j_gene: TRBJ2-1
abundance: many
d_gene: NA
v_gene: TRBV3-1
CDR3aa: CASSPTEAQGNEQFF
CDR3nt: TGTGCCAGCAGCCCGACAGAGGCCCAGGGGAATGAGCAGTTCTTC

j_gene: TRBJ2-1
abundance: many
d_gene: NA
v_gene: TRBV3-1
CDR3aa: CASSPLSGSYNEQFF
CDR3nt: TGTGCCAGCAGCCCCTTAAGCGGGTCCTACAATGAGCAGTTCTTC

j_gene: TRBJ2-5
abundance: few
d_gene: NA
v_gene: TRBV19
CDR3aa: CASSITGLQETQYF
CDR3nt: TGTGCCAGTAGTATTACAGGCCTTCAAGAGACCCAGTACTTC

j_gene: TRBJ1-4
abundance: NA
d_gene: NA
v_gene: TRBV3-1
CDR3aa: CASSQDQGGKDEKLFF
CDR3nt: TGTGCCAGCAGCCAAGATCAAGGGGGGAAGGATGAAAAACTGTTTTTT

j_gene: TRBJ1-4
abundance: few
d_gene: NA
v_gene: TRBV5-1
CDR3aa: CASSWTGRPNEKLFF
CDR3nt: TGCGCCAGCAGCTGGACGGGGAGACCAAATGAAAAACTGTTTTTT

j_gene: TRBJ2-7
abundance: many
d_gene: NA
v_gene: TRBV2
CDR3aa: CASSEGGLASYEQYF
CDR3nt: TGTGCCAGCAGTGAAGGAGGACTGGCCTCCTACGAGCAGTACTTC

j_gene: TRBJ1-6
abundance: many
d_gene: NA
v_gene: TRBV6-5
CDR3aa: CAISRQGHNSPLHF
CDR3nt: TGTGCCATCTCCCGGCAGGGTCATAATTCACCCCTCCACTTT

j_gene: TRBJ2-7
abundance: many
d_gene: NA
v_gene: TRBV6-1
CDR3aa: CASSEIDRNQYF
CDR3nt: TGTGCCAGCAGTGAAATCGACAGAAACCAGTACTTC